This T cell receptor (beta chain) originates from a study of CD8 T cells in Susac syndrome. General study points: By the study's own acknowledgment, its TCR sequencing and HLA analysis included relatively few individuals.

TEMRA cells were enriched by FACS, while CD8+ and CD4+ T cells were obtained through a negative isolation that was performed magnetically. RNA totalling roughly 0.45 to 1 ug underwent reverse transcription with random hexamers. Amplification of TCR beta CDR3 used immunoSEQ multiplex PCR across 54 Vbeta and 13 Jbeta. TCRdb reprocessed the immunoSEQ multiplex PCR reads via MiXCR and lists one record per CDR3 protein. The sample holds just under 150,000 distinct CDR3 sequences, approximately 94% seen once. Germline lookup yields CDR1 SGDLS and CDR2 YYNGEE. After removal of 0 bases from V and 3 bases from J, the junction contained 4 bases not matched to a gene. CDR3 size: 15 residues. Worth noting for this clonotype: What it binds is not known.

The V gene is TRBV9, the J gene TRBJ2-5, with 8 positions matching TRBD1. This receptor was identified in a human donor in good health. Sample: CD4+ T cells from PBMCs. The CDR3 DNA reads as TGTGCCAGCAGCGTAGGGACAGGGATGGAAGAGACCCAGTACTTC. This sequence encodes CASSVGTGMEETQYF.